This TCR beta chain was retrieved from a study of blood T cell repertoires in COVID-19. As for the study in general: Nucleic acid was either cDNA or gDNA, and it came from T cells, B-cell-depleted T cells, or PBMCs.

The trim removed 5 bases at V and 8 bases at J, leaving 7 bases unmatched. Germline lookup yields CDR1 MDHEN and CDR2 SYDVKM. The CDR3 length is 14 residues. Methods used by the authors: The assay estimated nucleated cells by amplifying reference gene primers. The method was immunoSEQ multiplex PCR; TCRdb's version includes in-frame clones alone and lacks a portion of them. V and J calls and clone size follow that table, whereas D and trimming were derived from the DNA. The profile shows a few hundred thousand clones, approximately 83% of them singletons. This sequence was found in a woman aged 50 to 60 with acute or convalescent COVID-19. The sequencing sample was made of peripheral blood. The rearrangement uses TRBV28 and TRBJ2-4, with 9 bases identical to TRBD1. The CDR3, as DNA: TGTGCCAGCAGTCTGGGGGACAGGGACCACATTCAGTACTTC. The encoded protein is CASSLGDRDHIQYF. Supplemented by reference TRBV28 and TRBJ2-4, the full variable domain reads DVKVTQSSRYLVKRTGEKVFLECVQDMDHENMFWYRQDPGLGLRLIYFSYDVKMKEKGDIPEGYSVSREKKERFSLILESASTNQTSMYLCASSLGDRDHIQYFGAGTRLSVL.